Only a few counts were recorded for the clone carrying this T cell receptor beta chain. Its antigen is not identified. Germline V lookup: CDR1 MGHRA, CDR2 YSYEKL. The CDR3 is 14 residues long. V was clipped by 6 bases and J by 6 bases; unmatched bases: 10. These data are taken from a study of T-cell memory formation after mild COVID-19. Study summary: Largely, the TCR clusters proved donor specific. Points from the study as a whole: Some responding clones appeared in pre-infection memory, suggesting cross-reactive memory joined. Contracting clones localized mainly to CM and EM when CD4+ and mainly to EMRA when CD8+.

A single record per CDR3 protein comes from TCRdb applying MiXCR to the 5' RACE reads. Of around 410,000 distinct CDR3 sequences listed, less than 25% are singletons. The chain employs TRBV4-1 and TRBJ2-7; 8 nucleotides match TRBD1. Input material: PBMCs or a T cell subset sorted from them (not recorded which). The TCR comes from an adult woman who had mild COVID-19 (a few samples of this study predate the infection). Cell type and time point are not known. The chain's CDR3 is CASSMRTGLSEQYF. The CDR3 DNA follows: TGCGCCAGCAGTATGAGGACAGGGTTGTCCGAGCAGTACTTC.